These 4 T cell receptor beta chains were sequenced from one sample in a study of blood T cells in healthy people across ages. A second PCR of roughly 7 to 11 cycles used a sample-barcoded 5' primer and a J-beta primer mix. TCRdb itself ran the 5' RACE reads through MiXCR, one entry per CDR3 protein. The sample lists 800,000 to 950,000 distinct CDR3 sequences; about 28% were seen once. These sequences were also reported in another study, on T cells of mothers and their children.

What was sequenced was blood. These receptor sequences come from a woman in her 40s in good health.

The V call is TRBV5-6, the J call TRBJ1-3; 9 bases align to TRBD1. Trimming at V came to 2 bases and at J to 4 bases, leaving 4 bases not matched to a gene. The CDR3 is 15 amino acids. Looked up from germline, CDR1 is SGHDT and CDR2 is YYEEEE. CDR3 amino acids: CASSLRGTGGNTIYF. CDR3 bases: TGTGCCAGCAGCTTAAGAGGGACAGGGGGAAACACCATATATTTT.

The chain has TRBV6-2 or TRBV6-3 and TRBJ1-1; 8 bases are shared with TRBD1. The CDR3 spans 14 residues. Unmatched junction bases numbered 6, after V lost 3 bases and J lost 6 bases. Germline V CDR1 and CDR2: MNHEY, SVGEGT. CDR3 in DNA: TGTGCCAGCAGTTATACAGGGGGGAGGTCTGAAGCTTTCTTT. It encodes CASSYTGGRSEAFF.

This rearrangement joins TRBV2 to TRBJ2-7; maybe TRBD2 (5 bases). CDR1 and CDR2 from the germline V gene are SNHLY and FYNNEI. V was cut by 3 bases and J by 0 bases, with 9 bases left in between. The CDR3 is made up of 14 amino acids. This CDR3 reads CASSDLAGSYEQYF. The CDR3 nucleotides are TGTGCCAGCAGTGATCTAGCCGGCTCCTACGAGCAGTACTTC.

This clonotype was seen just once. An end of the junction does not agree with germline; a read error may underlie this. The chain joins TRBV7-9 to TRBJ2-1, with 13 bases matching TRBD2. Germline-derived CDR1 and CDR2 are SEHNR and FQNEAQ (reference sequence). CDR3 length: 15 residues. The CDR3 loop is CASSSGLAGQTEQFF. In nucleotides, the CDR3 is TGCGCCAGCAGCTCGGGACTAGCGGGGCAGACTGAGCAGTTCTTC.